This T cell receptor beta chain originates from a study of T-cell memory formation after mild COVID-19. Broader study findings: Pre-infection memory carried some responding clones, suggesting that cross-reactive memory joined.

TCRdb reprocessed the 5' RACE reads with MiXCR, giving one entry per CDR3 protein. The sample includes fewer than 700,000 distinct CDR3 sequences, roughly 22% seen only once; the top ten take roughly 8.3%. Germline assignment: CDR1 SGDLS and CDR2 YYNGEE. The germline V and J ends were trimmed by 0 bases and 4 bases, with 11 bases remaining between them. The CDR3 loop spans 15 amino acids. Worth noting for this clonotype: As yet, its antigen is unknown.

Specimen: PBMCs or a T cell subset sorted from them (not recorded which). The source of this sequence is an adult woman who had mild COVID-19 (a few samples of this study predate the infection). Cell type and time point are not known. V usage is TRBV9 and J usage is TRBJ1-5, with D possibly TRBD1 on 5 matching bases. The CDR3 protein is CASSVAGTANQPQHF. CDR3 DNA sequence: TGTGCCAGCAGCGTAGCCGGGACTGCTAATCAGCCCCAGCATTTT. Full variable domain (missing parts from reference TRBV9 and TRBJ1-5): DSGVTQTPKHLITATGQRVTLRCSPRSGDLSVYWYQQSLDQGLQFLIQYYNGEERAKGNILERFSAQQFPDLHSELNLSSLELGDSALYFCASSVAGTANQPQHFGDGTRLSIL.